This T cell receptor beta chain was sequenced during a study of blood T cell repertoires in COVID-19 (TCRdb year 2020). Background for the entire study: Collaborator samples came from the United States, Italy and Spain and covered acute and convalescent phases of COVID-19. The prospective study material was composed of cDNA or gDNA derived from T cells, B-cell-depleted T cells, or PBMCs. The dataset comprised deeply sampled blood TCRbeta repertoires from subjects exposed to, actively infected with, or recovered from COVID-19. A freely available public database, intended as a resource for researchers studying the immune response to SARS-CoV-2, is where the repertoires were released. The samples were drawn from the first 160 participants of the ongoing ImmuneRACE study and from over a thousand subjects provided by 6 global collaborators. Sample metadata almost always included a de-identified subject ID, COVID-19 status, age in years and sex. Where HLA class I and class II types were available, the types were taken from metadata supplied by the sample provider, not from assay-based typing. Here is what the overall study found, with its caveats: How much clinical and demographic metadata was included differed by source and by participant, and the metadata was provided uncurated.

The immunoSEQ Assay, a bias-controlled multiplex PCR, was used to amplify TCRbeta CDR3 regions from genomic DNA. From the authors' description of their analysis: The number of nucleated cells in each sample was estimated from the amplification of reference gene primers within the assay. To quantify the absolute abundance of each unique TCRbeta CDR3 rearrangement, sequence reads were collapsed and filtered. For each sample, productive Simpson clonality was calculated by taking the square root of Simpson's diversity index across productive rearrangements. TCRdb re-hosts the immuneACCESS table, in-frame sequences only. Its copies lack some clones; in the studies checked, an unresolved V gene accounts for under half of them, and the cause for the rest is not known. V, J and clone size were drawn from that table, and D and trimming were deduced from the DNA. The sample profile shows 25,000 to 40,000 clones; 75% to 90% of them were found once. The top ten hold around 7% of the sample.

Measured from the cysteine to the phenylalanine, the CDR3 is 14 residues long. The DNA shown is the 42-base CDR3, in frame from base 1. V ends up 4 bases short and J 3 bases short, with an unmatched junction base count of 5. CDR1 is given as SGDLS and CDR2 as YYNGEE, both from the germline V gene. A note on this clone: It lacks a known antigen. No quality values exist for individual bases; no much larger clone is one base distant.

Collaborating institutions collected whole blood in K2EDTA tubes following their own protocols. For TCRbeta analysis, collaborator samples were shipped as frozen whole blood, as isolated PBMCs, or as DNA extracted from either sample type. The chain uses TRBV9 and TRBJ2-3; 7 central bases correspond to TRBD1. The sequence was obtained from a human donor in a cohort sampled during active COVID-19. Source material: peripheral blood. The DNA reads TGTGCCAGCAGCCCGGGGACAGCGACAGATACGCAGTATTTT. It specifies CASSPGTATDTQYF.